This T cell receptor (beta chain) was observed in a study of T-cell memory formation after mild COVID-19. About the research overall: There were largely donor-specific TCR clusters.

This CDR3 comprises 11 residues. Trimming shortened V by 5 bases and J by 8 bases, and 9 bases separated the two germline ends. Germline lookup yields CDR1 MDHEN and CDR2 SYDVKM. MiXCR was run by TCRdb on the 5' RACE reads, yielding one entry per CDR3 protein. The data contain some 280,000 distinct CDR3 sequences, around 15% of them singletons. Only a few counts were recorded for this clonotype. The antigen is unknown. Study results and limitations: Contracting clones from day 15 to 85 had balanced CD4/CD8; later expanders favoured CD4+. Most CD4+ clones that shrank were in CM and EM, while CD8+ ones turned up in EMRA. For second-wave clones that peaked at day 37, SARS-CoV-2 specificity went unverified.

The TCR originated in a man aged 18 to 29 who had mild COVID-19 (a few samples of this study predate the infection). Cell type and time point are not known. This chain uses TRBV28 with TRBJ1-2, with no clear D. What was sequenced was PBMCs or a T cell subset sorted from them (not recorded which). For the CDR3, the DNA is TGTGCCAGCAGTACATCGAGGGGCTACACCTTC. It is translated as CASSTSRGYTF.